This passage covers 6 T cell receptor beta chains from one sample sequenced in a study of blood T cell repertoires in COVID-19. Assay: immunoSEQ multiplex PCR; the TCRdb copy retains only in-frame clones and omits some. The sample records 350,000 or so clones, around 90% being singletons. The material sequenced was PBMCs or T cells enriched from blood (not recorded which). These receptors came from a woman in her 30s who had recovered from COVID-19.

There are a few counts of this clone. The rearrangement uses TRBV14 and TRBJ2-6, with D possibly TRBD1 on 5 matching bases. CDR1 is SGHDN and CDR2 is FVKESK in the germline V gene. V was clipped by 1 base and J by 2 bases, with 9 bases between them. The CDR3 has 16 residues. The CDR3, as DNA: TGTGCCAGCAGCCAAGCAGGGTCGGCTGGGGCCAACGTCCTGACTTTC. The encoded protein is CASSQAGSAGANVLTF.

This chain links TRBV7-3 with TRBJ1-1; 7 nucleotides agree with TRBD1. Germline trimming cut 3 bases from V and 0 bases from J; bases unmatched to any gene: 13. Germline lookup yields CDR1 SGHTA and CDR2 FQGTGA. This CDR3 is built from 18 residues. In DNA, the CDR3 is TGTGCCAGCAGCTTTTACCGGGACAGCCATACCATGAACACTGAAGCTTTCTTT. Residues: CASSFYRDSHTMNTEAFF. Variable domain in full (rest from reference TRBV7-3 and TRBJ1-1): GAGVSQTPSNKVTEKGKYVELRCDPISGHTALYWYRQSLGQGPEFLIYFQGTGAADDSGLPNDRFFAVRPEGSVSTLKIQRTERGDSAVYLCASSFYRDSHTMNTEAFFGQGTRLTVV.

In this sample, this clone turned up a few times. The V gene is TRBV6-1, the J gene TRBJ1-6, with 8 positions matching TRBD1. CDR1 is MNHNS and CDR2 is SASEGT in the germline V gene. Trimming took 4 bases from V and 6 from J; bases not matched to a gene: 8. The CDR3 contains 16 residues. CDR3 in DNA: TGTGCCAGCAGTGGCTCAGGGGGCGCAGCTAATTCACCCCTCCACTTT. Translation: CASSGSGGAANSPLHF.

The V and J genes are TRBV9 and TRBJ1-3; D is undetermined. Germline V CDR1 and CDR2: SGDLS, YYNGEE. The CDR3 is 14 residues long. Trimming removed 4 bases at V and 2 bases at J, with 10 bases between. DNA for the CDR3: TGTGCCAGCAGCCCGTCAGCGGCTGGAAACACCATATATTTT. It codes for CASSPSAAGNTIYF.

CDR3 residues: CATSETGTGQGEQYF. The DNA for the CDR3 is TGTGCCACCAGTGAAACCGGGACAGGTCAGGGCGAGCAGTACTTC. The chain employs TRBV24-1 and TRBJ2-7; 8 bases are a match to TRBD1. With V trimmed by 4 bases and J by 6 bases, 10 bases remained unmatched. Germline lookup yields CDR1 KGHDR and CDR2 SFDVKD. There are 15 residues in the CDR3.

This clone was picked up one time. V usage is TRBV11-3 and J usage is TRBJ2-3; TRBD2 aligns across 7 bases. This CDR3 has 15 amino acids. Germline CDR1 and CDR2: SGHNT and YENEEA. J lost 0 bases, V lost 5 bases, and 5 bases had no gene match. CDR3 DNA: TGTGCCAGCAGCGCGTCTAGCGGTAGCACAGATACGCAGTATTTT. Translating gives CASSASSGSTDTQYF.